This T cell receptor beta chain appears in the sequencing data of a study of T cell responses to AZD1222 COVID-19 vaccine. CDR1 and CDR2 (germline): SGHTA, FQGTGA. The V end lost 6 bases, the J end lost 5 bases, and 11 bases lay between the germline ends. The CDR3 sequence is 14 residues long. Details on this clone: Its cognate antigen is unknown.

Pooled in the analysis were second doses at about 4 or about 12 weeks. Findings and caveats of the study: Vaccine-associated CD4 TCRs ranged over spike, dominating at 160-218 and 743-854. White British people made up most donors, females outnumbered males, and clonal diversity was possibly underestimated.

Data came from immunoSEQ multiplex PCR; TCRdb stores just in-frame clones and leaves some out. The sample consists of fewer than 150,000 clones, around 89% of them appearing once. V and J are TRBV7-3 and TRBJ1-6; tentative D call: TRBD1 (5 bases). The sequencing used peripheral blood, collected 28 days after the second AZD1222 dose. The sequence derives from an adult who received the AZD1222 COVID-19 vaccine. The CDR3 spells CASRKDSNNSPLHF. The CDR3, as DNA: TGTGCCAGCAGGAAAGACAGCAATAATTCACCCCTCCACTTT. The full variable domain, in which reference TRBV7-3 and TRBJ1-6 provide the parts outside the CDR3, is GAGVSQTPSNKVTEKGKYVELRCDPISGHTALYWYRQSLGQGPEFLIYFQGTGAADDSGLPNDRFFAVRPEGSVSTLKIQRTERGDSAVYLCASRKDSNNSPLHFGNGTRLTVT.